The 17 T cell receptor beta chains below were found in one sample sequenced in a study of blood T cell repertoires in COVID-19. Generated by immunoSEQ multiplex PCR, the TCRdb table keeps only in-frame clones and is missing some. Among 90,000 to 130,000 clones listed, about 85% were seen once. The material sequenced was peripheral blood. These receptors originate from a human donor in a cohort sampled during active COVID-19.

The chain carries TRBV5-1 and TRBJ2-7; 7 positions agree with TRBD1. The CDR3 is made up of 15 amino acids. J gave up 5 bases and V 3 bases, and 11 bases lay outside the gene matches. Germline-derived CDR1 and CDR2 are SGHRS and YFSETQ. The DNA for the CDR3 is TGCGCCAGCAGCTCGATGACAGGGTTTGCGGACGAGCAGTACTTC. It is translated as CASSSMTGFADEQYF.

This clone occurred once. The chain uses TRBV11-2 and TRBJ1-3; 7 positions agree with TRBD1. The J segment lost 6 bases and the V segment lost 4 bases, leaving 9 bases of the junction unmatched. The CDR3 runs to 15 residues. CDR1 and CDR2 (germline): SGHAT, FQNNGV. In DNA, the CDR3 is TGTGCCAGCAGCTCCCGCCGACAGGGTGTAAACACCATATATTTT. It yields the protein CASSSRRQGVNTIYF.

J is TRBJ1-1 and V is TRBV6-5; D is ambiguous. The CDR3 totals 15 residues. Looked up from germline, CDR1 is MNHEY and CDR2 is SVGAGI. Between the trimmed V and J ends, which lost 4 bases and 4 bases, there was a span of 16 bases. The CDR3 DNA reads TGTGCCAGCAGTTTAAGTTCGAGGGTTAGCACTGAAGCTTTCTTT. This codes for CASSLSSRVSTEAFF.

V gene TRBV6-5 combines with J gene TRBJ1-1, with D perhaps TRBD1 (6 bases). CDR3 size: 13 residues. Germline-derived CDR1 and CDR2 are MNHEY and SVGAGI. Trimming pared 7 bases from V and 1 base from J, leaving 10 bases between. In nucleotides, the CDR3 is TGTGCCAGCAAGGGACAACCGAACACTGAAGCTTTCTTT. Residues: CASKGQPNTEAFF.

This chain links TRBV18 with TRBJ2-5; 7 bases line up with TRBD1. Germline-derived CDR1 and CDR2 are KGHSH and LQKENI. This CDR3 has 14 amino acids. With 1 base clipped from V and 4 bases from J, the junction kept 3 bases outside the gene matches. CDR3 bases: TGTGCCAGCTCACCACAGGGGGCAGGAGAGACCCAGTACTTC. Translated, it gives CASSPQGAGETQYF.

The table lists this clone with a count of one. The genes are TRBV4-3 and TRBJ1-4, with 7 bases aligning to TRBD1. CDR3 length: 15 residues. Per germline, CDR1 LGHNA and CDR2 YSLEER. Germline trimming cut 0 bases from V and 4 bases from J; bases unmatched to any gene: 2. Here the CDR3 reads CASSQDRQGNEKLFF. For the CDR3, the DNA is TGCGCCAGCAGCCAAGATCGACAGGGTAATGAAAAACTGTTTTTT.

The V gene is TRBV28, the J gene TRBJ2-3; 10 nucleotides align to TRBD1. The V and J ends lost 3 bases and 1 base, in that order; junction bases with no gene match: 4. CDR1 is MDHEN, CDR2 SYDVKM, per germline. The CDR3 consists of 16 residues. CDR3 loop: CASSLSGTGGTDTQYF. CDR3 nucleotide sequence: TGTGCCAGCAGTTTGAGCGGGACAGGGGGCACAGATACGCAGTATTTT.

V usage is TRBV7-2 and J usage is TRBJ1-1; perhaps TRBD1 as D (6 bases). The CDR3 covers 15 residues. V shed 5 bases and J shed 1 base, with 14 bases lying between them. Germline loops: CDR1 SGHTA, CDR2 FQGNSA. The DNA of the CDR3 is TGTGCCAGCAGCCCCCGGGACACCGGGAACACTGAAGCTTTCTTT. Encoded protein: CASSPRDTGNTEAFF.

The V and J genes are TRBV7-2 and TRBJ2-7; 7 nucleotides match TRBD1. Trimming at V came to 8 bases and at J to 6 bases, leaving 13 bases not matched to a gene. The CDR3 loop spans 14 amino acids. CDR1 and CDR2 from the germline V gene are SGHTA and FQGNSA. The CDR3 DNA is TGTGCCAGCGCCACGGGACAGCCCACGTCCGAGCAGTACTTC. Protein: CASATGQPTSEQYF.

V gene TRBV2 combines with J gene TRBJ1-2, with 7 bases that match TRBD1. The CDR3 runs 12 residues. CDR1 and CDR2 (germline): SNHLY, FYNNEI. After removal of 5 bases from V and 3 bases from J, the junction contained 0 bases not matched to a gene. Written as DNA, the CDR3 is TGTGCCAGCAGTCAGGGGGACTATGGCTACACCTTC. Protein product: CASSQGDYGYTF.

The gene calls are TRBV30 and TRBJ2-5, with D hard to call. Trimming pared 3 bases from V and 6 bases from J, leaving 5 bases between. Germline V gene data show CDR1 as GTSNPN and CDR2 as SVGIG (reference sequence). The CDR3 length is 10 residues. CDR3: CAWRRKTQYF. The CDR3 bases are TGTGCCTGGAGGCGCAAGACCCAGTACTTC.

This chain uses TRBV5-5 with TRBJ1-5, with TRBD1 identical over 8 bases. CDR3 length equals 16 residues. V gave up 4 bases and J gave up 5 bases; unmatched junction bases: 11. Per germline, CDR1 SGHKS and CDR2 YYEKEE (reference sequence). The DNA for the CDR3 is TGTGCCAGCAGCCGGACCCCAGGGGGCGTTGATCAGCCCCAGCATTTT. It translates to CASSRTPGGVDQPQHF.

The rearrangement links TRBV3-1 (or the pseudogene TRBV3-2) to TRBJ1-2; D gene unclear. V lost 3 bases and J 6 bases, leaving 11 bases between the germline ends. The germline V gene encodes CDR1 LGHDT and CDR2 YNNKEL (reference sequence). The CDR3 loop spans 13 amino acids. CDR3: CASSQWPEDGYTF. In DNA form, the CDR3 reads TGTGCCAGCAGCCAGTGGCCAGAGGATGGCTACACCTTC.

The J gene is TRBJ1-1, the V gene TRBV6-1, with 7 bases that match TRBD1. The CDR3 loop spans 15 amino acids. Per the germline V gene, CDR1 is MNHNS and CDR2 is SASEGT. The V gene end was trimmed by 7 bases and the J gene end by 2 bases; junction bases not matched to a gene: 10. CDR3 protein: CASTSRGQSNTEAFF. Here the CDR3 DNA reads TGTGCCAGCACCTCACGGGGACAGAGCAACACTGAAGCTTTCTTT.

CDR3: CASSPTGLQETQYF. The DNA of the CDR3 is TGTGCCAGCAGCCCGACGGGACTCCAAGAGACCCAGTACTTC. The chain employs TRBV3-1 (or the pseudogene TRBV3-2) and TRBJ2-5; weak D call: TRBD2 (6 bases). V dropped 4 bases and J dropped 1 base, with 10 bases sitting between them. The CDR3 sequence is 14 residues long. In germline, CDR1 is LGHDT, CDR2 YNNKEL (reference sequence).

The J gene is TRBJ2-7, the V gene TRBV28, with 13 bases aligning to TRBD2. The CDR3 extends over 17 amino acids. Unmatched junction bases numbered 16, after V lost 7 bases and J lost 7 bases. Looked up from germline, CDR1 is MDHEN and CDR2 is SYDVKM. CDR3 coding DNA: TGTGCCAGCAAGATACTAGCGGGAGGGCCCTCGGGAGGGGAGCAGTACTTC. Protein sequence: CASKILAGGPSGGEQYF.

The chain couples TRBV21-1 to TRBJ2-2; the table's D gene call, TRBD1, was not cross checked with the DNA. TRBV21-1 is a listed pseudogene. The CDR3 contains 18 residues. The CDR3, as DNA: TGTGCCAGCACCCAAAATCACAGGACGCCTCCGCTATACGGGGAGCTGTTTTTT. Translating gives CASTQNHRTPPLYGELFF.